This TCR beta chain is drawn from a study of cytomegalovirus exposure and HLA in healthy donors. The overall study: Unique TCRs from HLA-typed donors, about 78 million of them, were held in an early data release. About 79% of 398 genotyped donors fell in the Caucasian-associated ancestry cluster.

Regarding the study as a whole: Roughly uniform depth of sequencing across donors was assumed in presence/absence analyses.

In the case of this clone: Its target is unknown.

Primers for the PCR totalled 60 Vbeta and 13 Jbeta. Clones were sequenced by immunoSEQ multiplex PCR, and TCRdb holds only the in-frame ones, with some missing. The sample consists of around 200,000 clones, roughly 68% of them appearing once. The CDR3 has 15 residues. From germline, CDR1 is SGHAT and CDR2 FQNNGV. After removal of 6 bases from V and 4 bases from J, the junction contained 8 bases not matched to a gene. Sequences were obtained from PBMCs. The chain has TRBV11-2 and TRBJ2-1, with 8 bases fitting TRBD2. The clonotype originates from a man aged 35 to 55 in good health and CMV-seropositive. This CDR3 is CASSQIAGQYNEQFF. For the CDR3, the DNA is TGTGCCAGCAGTCAAATAGCGGGGCAGTACAATGAGCAGTTCTTC. The whole variable domain, filled in from reference TRBV11-2 and TRBJ2-1, reads EAGVAQSPRYKIIEKRQSVAFWCNPISGHATLYWYQQILGQGPKLLIQFQNNGVVDDSQLPKDRFSAERLKGVDSTLKIQPAKLEDSAVYLCASSQIAGQYNEQFFGPGTRLTVL.